This is a list of T cell receptor beta chains from one sample in a study of blood T cell repertoires in COVID-19. Assay: immunoSEQ multiplex PCR; the TCRdb copy retains only in-frame clones and omits some. The sample lists 220,000 or so clones; around 83% were seen once. The sequencing sample was made of peripheral blood. The receptor source for this set is a woman older than 75 with COVID-19, enrolled during active disease. The CDR3 runs from the conserved cysteine through the conserved F or W.

V gene,J gene,CDR3 protein
TRBV3-1/TRBV3-2,TRBJ1-6,CASSQGPTGVSSPLHF
TRBV30,TRBJ1-1,CAWSSSGRSTEAFF
TRBV7-3,TRBJ2-1,CASSLRVAGGLEEQFF
TRBV15,TRBJ1-3,CATSNVGNTIYF
TRBV6-2/TRBV6-3,TRBJ1-1,CASSQTGFTEAFF
TRBV6-2/TRBV6-3,TRBJ2-1,CASSYGLAANNEQFF
TRBV6-1,TRBJ2-7,CASSEKPHGQAGHEQYF
TRBV3-1/TRBV3-2,TRBJ1-6,CASRYDRVANSPLHF
TRBV15,TRBJ1-6,CATSRDRDNSPLHF
TRBV18,TRBJ1-5,CASSPLGSNQPQHF
TRBV5-1,TRBJ2-1,CASSPPGRNEQFF
TRBV2,TRBJ2-3,CASSRDRATDTQYF
TRBV29-1,TRBJ2-2,CSVGYRGRTGELFF
TRBV11-2,TRBJ2-1,CASSSAPGLGHNEQFF
TRBV24-1,TRBJ2-3,CATSDPLAGGRDTQYF
TRBV2,TRBJ2-7,CASSLVSEQYF
TRBV24-1,TRBJ1-2,CATSDSVGGYTF
TRBV4-1,TRBJ2-5,CASSQDGQTGETQYF
TRBV19,TRBJ2-7,CASRPGQTGYEQYF
TRBV28,TRBJ2-1,CASTLGAYNEQFF
TRBV3-1/TRBV3-2,TRBJ1-5,CASSQRGNGQGLNQPQHF
TRBV21-1,TRBJ2-2,CASCRGTGEAGELFF
TRBV21-1,TRBJ1-2,CASSKKDRGYGYTF
TRBV29-1,TRBJ1-2,CSVREGLNYGYTF
TRBV13,TRBJ2-5,CAGSSGLARALGRGETQYF
TRBV27,TRBJ1-5,CASRSQGAVGGNQPQHF
TRBV28,TRBJ1-1,CASRPTDRGRKGMGTEAFF
TRBV2,TRBJ2-3,CASSASGRAGTDTQYF
TRBV9,TRBJ2-3,CASSAEGLAGVTTDTQYF
TRBV7-9,TRBJ2-1,CASSLGEQEYNEQFF
TRBV7-8,TRBJ2-1,CASSPRGGGGDNEQFF
TRBV14,TRBJ1-2,CASSQASRVGGYTF
TRBV5-1,TRBJ2-1,CASGRMTPYNEQFF
TRBV2,TRBJ2-1,CASSELLVYNEQFF
TRBV28,TRBJ2-7,CASMRRPSGQGAREQYF
TRBV7-9,TRBJ1-5,CASSLETGINQPQHF